The 23 T cell receptor beta chains below come from one sample, sequenced in a study of blood T cell repertoires in COVID-19. The table came from immunoSEQ multiplex PCR; TCRdb's copy has only in-frame clones and leaves some out. The table shows approximately 190,000 clones, with approximately 80% occurring only once. The sequencing sample was made of peripheral blood. The receptors were gathered from a human donor in a cohort sampled during active COVID-19.

The chain couples TRBV5-1 to TRBJ1-2; 7 bases are a match to TRBD1. V was pared by 3 bases and J by 5 bases, with 10 bases of the junction left unmatched. CDR1 is SGHRS and CDR2 is YFSETQ in the germline V gene. The CDR3 consists of 15 residues. The CDR3 sequence is CASSSAGTALYGYTF. The CDR3 region has the DNA TGCGCCAGCAGCTCCGCCGGGACAGCCCTTTATGGCTACACCTTC.

The rearrangement joins TRBV4-1 to TRBJ2-5; perhaps TRBD1 as D (6 bases). The CDR3 has 14 residues. Germline CDR1 MGHRA, CDR2 YSYEKL. V was pared by 2 bases and J by 5 bases, with 12 bases between. CDR3 in amino acids: CASSQQGGVETQYF. The DNA of the CDR3 is TGCGCCAGCAGCCAACAAGGGGGAGTGGAGACCCAGTACTTC.

CDR3: CASSVGGLAETQYF. In DNA, the CDR3 is TGTGCCAGCAGCGTAGGGGGGCTCGCAGAGACCCAGTACTTC. The chain carries TRBV9 and TRBJ2-5; TRBD1 might be the D (6 bases). Germline lookup yields CDR1 SGDLS and CDR2 YYNGEE. With 0 bases removed from V and 4 bases from J, the gap between germline ends came to 10 bases. The CDR3 sequence is 14 residues long.

The chain couples TRBV5-1 to TRBJ1-2; D ambiguous. Trimming removed 4 bases at V and 5 bases at J, with 12 bases between. The CDR3 has 13 amino acids. Germline CDR1 reads SGHRS; CDR2 reads YFSETQ. In nucleotides, the CDR3 is TGCGCCAGCAGCATAGACACTGATTATGGCTACACCTTC. Translating gives CASSIDTDYGYTF.

The J gene is TRBJ1-1, the V gene TRBV5-1; tentative D call: TRBD1 (6 bases). Germline CDR1 is SGHRS and CDR2 is YFSETQ. V was trimmed by 4 bases and J by 4 bases, leaving 14 bases between them. The CDR3 runs 14 residues. The CDR3 reads CASSADSKVTEAFF. The CDR3, as DNA: TGCGCCAGCAGCGCGGACAGTAAGGTCACTGAAGCTTTCTTT.

This chain links TRBV30 with TRBJ1-5, with D maybe TRBD1 (6 bases). This CDR3 is built from 14 residues. Germline V gives CDR1 GTSNPN, CDR2 SVGIG (reference sequence). Trimming pared 5 bases from V and 2 bases from J, leaving 13 bases between. CDR3 sequence (DNA): TGTGCCTGGGCGAGGGGGGGTGGCAATCAGCCCCAGCATTTT. This codes for CAWARGGGNQPQHF.

This clone occurred once. The chain recombines TRBV9 with TRBJ2-3, with D hard to call. Trimming shortened V by 3 bases and J by 2 bases, and 10 bases separated the two germline ends. CDR1 SGDLS and CDR2 YYNGEE come from the germline V gene. This CDR3 region has 14 residues. CDR3 amino acids: CASSGGSPTDTQYF. CDR3 bases: TGTGCCAGCAGCGGAGGCTCGCCCACAGATACGCAGTATTTT.

This chain joins TRBV3-1 (or the pseudogene TRBV3-2) and TRBJ1-5; maybe TRBD1 (6 bases). V lost 2 bases to trimming and J lost 5 bases, with 13 bases between them. Germline lookup yields CDR1 LGHDT and CDR2 YNNKEL (reference sequence). The CDR3 is 15 amino acids. The CDR3 nucleotides are TGTGCCAGCAGCCAAACAGGGAGCTGGGATCAGCCCCAGCATTTT. Translation: CASSQTGSWDQPQHF.

This rearrangement joins TRBV19 to TRBJ2-5; TRBD2 might be the D (6 bases). This CDR3 comprises 15 residues. CDR1 LNHDA and CDR2 SQIVND come from the germline V gene (reference sequence). The V end lost 6 bases, the J end lost 4 bases, and 18 bases lay between the germline ends. The CDR3 DNA reads TGTGCCAGTAGCCTAGCCAGCGGGCTGAGAGAGACCCAGTACTTC. This encodes CASSLASGLRETQYF.

This clone occurred a few times. The chain couples TRBV24-1 to TRBJ1-5; D call uncertain. Germline CDR1 KGHDR, CDR2 SFDVKD. V was pared by 2 bases and J by 1 base, with 2 bases between. The CDR3 sequence is 13 residues long. Here the CDR3 reads CATSDSSNQPQHF. CDR3 coding DNA: TGTGCCACCAGTGATTCAAGCAATCAGCCCCAGCATTTT.

V and J are TRBV28 and TRBJ2-3, with D possibly TRBD2 on 7 matching bases. V lost 6 bases to trimming and J lost 5 bases, with 18 bases between them. Germline V lookup: CDR1 MDHEN, CDR2 SYDVKM. The CDR3 is 15 residues long. The CDR3 is CASRGKGGRLDTQYF. For the CDR3, the DNA is TGTGCCAGCAGGGGGAAGGGGGGGCGCTTAGATACGCAGTATTTT. The full variable domain, in which reference TRBV28 and TRBJ2-3 provide the parts outside the CDR3, is DVKVTQSSRYLVKRTGEKVFLECVQDMDHENMFWYRQDPGLGLRLIYFSYDVKMKEKGDIPEGYSVSREKKERFSLILESASTNQTSMYLCASRGKGGRLDTQYFGPGTRLTVL.

The genes are TRBV19 and TRBJ1-4; 7 nucleotides line up with TRBD1. The ends lost 7 bases at V and 6 bases at J; junction bases unmatched: 11. The CDR3 spans 15 residues. Looked up from germline, CDR1 is LNHDA and CDR2 is SQIVND (reference sequence). Written as DNA, the CDR3 is TGTGCCAGTATCTCTCGACAGGGCGGATATGAAAAACTGTTTTTT. Amino acids: CASISRQGGYEKLFF.

The chain uses TRBV3-1 (or the pseudogene TRBV3-2) and TRBJ2-3, with TRBD2 matching over 7 bases. CDR1 is LGHDT and CDR2 is YNNKEL in the germline V gene (reference sequence). The J segment lost 4 bases and the V segment lost 3 bases, leaving 10 bases of the junction unmatched. The CDR3 runs 16 residues. The CDR3 loop is CASSQVRASGSDTQYF. As DNA, the CDR3 is TGTGCCAGCAGCCAGGTCCGGGCTAGCGGATCAGATACGCAGTATTTT.

This chain links TRBV4-2 with TRBJ1-2, with 7 bases identical to TRBD1. The CDR3 totals 14 residues. Germline assignment: CDR1 LGHNA and CDR2 YNFKEQ. The junction had 3 bases not matched to a gene; V was cut back by 1 base and J by 4 bases. For the CDR3, the DNA is TGTGCCAGCAGCCAAGCGACAGGGTCCTATGGCTACACCTTC. This sequence encodes CASSQATGSYGYTF.

V is TRBV30 and J is TRBJ1-2; no clear D gene. The V gene lost 3 bases and the J gene lost 1 base, with 18 bases spanning the gap. The CDR3 has 16 amino acids. In germline, CDR1 is GTSNPN, CDR2 SVGIG (reference sequence). The CDR3 sequence is CAWSRGSDSLNYGYTF. In DNA, the CDR3 is TGTGCCTGGAGCCGAGGGTCCGACTCGCTTAACTATGGCTACACCTTC.

The chain has TRBV5-4 and TRBJ2-7, with 8 bases that match TRBD1. The CDR3 contains 14 residues. With 2 bases clipped from V and 8 bases from J, the junction kept 9 bases outside the gene matches. Germline assignment: CDR1 SGHNT and CDR2 YYREEE (reference sequence). CDR3 DNA: TGTGCCAGCAGCTTATCGGACAGGGACGGTAAGCAGTACTTC. Amino acids: CASSLSDRDGKQYF.

On this clone itself: Different DNA sequences within this sample yield the same CDR3. This rearrangement joins TRBV5-1 to TRBJ2-5; TRBD1 aligns across 8 bases. The CDR3 length is 15 residues. The ends lost 0 bases at V and 5 bases at J; junction bases unmatched: 6. CDR1 SGHRS and CDR2 YFSETQ come from the germline V gene. This CDR3 reads CASSLGQGAGETQYF. The CDR3 nucleotides are TGCGCCAGCAGCTTGGGGCAGGGGGCCGGGGAGACCCAGTACTTC.

The V gene is TRBV11-2, the J gene TRBJ2-2; TRBD1 aligns across 8 bases. Germline lookup yields CDR1 SGHAT and CDR2 FQNNGV. V gave up 1 base and J gave up 4 bases; unmatched junction bases: 5. The CDR3 extends over 16 amino acids. CDR3 in DNA: TGTGCCAGCAGCTTAGGGGGACAGGCTTCCACCGGGGAGCTGTTTTTT. This translates into CASSLGGQASTGELFF.

This rearrangement joins TRBV3-1 (or the pseudogene TRBV3-2) to TRBJ2-5, with 8 bases aligning to TRBD1. Germline V gene data show CDR1 as LGHDT and CDR2 as YNNKEL (reference sequence). The J segment lost 4 bases and the V segment lost 0 bases, leaving 7 bases of the junction unmatched. CDR3 size: 16 residues. CDR3 in DNA: TGTGCCAGCAGCCAAGATTGGGACAGGACCTTAGAGACCCAGTACTTC. As protein: CASSQDWDRTLETQYF.

This rearrangement joins TRBV6-8 to TRBJ2-7; 15 bases are a match to TRBD2. The CDR3 runs 19 residues. CDR1 is MNHGY and CDR2 is SAAAGT in the germline V gene. V shed 5 bases and J 0 bases; nucleotides not matched to a gene: 11. The CDR3 sequence is CASSALLGLAGGSSYEQYF. CDR3 nucleotides: TGTGCCAGCAGTGCCTTACTAGGACTAGCGGGAGGGAGCTCCTACGAGCAGTACTTC.

This clone was observed once. As DNA, the CDR3 is TGTGCCAGCAGTGAAATGGCGGGGGGGCCCTATGAGCAGTTCTTC. Translating gives CASSEMAGGPYEQFF. The chain recombines TRBV2 with TRBJ2-1; 9 bases are a match to TRBD2. Trimming at V came to 2 bases and at J to 8 bases, leaving 7 bases not matched to a gene. The length of the CDR3 is 15 residues. Germline V gives CDR1 SNHLY, CDR2 FYNNEI.

The chain combines TRBV19 with TRBJ2-5; maybe TRBD2 (6 bases). This CDR3 comprises 14 residues. V was pared by 8 bases and J by 10 bases, with 23 bases between. Looked up from germline, CDR1 is LNHDA and CDR2 is SQIVND (reference sequence). In DNA, the CDR3 is TGTGCCAGTTGCCAAACCGGGGACTCGAAGATCCAGTACTTC. Amino acid sequence: CASCQTGDSKIQYF.

The chain combines TRBV2 with TRBJ1-2; D not resolved. The ends were cut back, 3 bases at V and 2 bases at J, with 16 bases in the middle. From germline, CDR1 is SNHLY and CDR2 FYNNEI. The CDR3 has 16 amino acids. The CDR3, as DNA: TGTGCCAGCAGTGAGATGGGCGTGGCTGCAAACTATGGCTACACCTTC. Its translation is CASSEMGVAANYGYTF.